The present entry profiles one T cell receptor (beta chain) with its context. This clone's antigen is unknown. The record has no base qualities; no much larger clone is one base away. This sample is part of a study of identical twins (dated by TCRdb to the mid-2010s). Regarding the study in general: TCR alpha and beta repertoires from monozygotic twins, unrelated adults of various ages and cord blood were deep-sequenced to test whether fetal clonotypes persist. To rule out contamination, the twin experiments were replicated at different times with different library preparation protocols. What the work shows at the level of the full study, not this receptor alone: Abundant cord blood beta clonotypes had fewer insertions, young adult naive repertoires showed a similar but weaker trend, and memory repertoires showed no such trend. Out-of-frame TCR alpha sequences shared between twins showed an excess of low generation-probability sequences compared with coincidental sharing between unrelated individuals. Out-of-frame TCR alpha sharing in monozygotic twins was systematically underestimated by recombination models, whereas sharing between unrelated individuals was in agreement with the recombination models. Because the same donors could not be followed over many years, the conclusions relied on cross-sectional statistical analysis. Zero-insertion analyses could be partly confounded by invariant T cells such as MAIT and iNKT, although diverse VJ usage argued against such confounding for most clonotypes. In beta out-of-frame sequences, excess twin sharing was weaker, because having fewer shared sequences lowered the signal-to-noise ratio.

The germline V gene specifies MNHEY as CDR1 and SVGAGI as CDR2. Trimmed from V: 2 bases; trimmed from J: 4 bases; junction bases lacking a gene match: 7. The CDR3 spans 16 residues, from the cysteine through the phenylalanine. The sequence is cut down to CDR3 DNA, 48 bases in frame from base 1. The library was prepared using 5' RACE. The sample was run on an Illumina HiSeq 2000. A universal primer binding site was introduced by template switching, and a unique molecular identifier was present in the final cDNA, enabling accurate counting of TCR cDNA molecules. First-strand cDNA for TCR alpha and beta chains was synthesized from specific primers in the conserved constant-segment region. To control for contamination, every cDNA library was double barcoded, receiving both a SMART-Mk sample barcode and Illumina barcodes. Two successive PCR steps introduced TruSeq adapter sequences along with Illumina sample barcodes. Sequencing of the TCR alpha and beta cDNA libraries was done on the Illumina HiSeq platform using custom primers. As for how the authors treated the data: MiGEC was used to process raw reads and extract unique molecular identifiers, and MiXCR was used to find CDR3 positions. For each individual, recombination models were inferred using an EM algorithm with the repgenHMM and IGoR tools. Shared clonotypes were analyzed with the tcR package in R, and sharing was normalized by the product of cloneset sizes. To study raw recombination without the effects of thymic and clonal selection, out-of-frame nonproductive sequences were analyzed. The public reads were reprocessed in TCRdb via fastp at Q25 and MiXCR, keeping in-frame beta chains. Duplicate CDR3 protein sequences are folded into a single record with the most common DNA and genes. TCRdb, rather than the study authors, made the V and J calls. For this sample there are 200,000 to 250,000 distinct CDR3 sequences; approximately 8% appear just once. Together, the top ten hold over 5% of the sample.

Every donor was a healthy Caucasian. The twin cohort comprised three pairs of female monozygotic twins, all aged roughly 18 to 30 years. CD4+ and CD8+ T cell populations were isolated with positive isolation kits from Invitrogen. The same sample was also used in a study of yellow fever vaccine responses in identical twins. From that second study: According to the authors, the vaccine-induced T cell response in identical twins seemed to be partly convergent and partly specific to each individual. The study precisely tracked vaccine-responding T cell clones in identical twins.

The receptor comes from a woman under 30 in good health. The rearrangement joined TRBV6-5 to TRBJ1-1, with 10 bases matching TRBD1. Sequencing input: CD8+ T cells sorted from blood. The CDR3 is CASSYPKGQGFTEAFF. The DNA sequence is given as TGTGCCAGCAGTTACCCCAAGGGACAGGGGTTCACTGAAGCTTTCTTT.